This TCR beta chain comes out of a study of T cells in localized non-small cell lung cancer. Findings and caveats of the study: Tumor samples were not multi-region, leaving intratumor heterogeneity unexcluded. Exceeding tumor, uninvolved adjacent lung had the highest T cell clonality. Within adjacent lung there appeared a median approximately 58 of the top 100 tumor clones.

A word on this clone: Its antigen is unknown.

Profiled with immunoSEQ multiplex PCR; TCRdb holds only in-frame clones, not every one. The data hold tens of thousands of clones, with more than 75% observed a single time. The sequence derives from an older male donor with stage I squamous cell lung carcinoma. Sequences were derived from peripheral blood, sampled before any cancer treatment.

CDR3 nucleotides: TGTGCCAGCAGTACTGGCCCTTGGGGCGAGCAGTACTTC. This encodes CASSTGPWGEQYF. This chain joins TRBV6-5 and TRBJ2-7; D unresolved. Trimming left V 5 bases short and J 6 bases short, with 14 bases between. The CDR3 length is 13 residues. The germline V gene encodes CDR1 MNHEY and CDR2 SVGAGI.